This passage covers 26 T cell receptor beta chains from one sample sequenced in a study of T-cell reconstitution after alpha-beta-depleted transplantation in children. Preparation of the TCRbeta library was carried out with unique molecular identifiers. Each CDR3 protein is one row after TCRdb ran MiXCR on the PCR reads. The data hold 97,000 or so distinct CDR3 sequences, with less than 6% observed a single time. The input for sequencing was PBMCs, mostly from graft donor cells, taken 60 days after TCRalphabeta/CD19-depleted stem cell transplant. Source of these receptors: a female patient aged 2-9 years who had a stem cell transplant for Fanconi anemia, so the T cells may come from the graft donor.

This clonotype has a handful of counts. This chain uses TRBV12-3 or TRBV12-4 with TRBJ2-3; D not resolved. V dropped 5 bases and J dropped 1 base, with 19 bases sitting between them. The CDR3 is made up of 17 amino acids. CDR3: CASSPLSVVTGTDTQYF. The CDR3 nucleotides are TGTGCCAGCAGTCCCTTGTCCGTAGTAACTGGCACAGATACGCAGTATTTT.

CDR3 bases: TGTGCCAGCTCGCTACTTAAACAGCCGTACAATCAGCCCCAGCATTTT. This sequence encodes CASSLLKQPYNQPQHF. The J gene is TRBJ1-5, the V gene TRBV18; D unclear. V was cut by 6 bases and J by 3 bases, with 18 bases left in between. This CDR3 is built from 16 residues. Germline V gene data show CDR1 as KGHSH and CDR2 as LQKENI.

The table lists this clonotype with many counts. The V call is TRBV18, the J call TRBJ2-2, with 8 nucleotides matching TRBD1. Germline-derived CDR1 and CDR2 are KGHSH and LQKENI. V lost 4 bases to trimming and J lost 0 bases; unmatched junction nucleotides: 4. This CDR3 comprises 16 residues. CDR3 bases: TGTGCCAGCTCACTACGGACAGGGACGAACACCGGGGAGCTGTTTTTT. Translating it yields CASSLRTGTNTGELFF.

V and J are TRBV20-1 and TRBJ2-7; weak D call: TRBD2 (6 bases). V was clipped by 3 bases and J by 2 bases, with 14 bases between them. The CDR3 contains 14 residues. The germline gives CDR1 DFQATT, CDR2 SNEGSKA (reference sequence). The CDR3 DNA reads TGCAGTGCTAGGCGGGGAGCTGTACCCTACGAGCAGTACTTC. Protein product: CSARRGAVPYEQYF.

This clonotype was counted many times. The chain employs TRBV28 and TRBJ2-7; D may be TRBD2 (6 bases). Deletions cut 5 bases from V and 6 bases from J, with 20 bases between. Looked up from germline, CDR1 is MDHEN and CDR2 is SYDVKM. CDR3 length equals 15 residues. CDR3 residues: CASSLLPLLSGEQYF. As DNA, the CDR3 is TGTGCCAGCAGTCTCCTGCCCCTCCTTAGCGGCGAGCAGTACTTC.

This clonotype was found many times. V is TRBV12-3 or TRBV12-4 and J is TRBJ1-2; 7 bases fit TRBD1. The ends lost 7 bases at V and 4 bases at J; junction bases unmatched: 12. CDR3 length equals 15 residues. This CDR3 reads CASTVNRGRVYGYTF. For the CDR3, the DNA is TGTGCCAGCACCGTTAATAGGGGGCGGGTCTATGGCTACACCTTC.

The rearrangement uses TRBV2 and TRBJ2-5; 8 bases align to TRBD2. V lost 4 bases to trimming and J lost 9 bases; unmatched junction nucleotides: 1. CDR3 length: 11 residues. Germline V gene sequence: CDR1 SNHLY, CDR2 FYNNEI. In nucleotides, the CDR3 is TGTGCCAGCAGTGCAGCGGGAGCCCAGTACTTC. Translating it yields CASSAAGAQYF.

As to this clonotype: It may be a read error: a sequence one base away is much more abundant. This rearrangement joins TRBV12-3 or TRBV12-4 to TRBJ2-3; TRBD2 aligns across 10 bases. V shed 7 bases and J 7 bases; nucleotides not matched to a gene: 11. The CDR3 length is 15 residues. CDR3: CASNRWTSGLNTQYF. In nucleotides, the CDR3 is TGTGCCAGCAACAGGTGGACTAGCGGACTGAATACGCAGTATTTT.

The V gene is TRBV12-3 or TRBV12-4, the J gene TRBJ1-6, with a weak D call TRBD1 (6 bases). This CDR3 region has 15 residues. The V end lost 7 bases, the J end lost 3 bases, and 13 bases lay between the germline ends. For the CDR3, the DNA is TGTGCCAGCAACCCGACAGGCTTCTATAATTCACCCCTCCACTTT. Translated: CASNPTGFYNSPLHF.

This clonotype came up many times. CDR3 residues: CASSFRYRQNIQYF. For the CDR3, the DNA is TGTGCCAGCAGTTTTCGGTACAGGCAAAACATTCAGTACTTC. The chain carries TRBV28 and TRBJ2-4; D may be TRBD1 (5 bases). The germline V gene encodes CDR1 MDHEN and CDR2 SYDVKM. This CDR3 contains 14 residues. V lost 3 bases and J 5 bases, leaving 11 bases between the germline ends.

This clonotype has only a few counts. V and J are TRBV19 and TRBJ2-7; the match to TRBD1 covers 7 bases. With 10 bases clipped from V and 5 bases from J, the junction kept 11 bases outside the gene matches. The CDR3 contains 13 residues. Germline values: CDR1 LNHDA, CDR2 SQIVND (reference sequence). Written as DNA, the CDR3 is TGTGCCACCGCGACAGGGACCCCAAACGAGCAGTACTTC. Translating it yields CATATGTPNEQYF.

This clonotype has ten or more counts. CDR3 amino acids: CASSDREGELFF. CDR3 coding DNA: TGTGCCAGCAGCGACAGGGAAGGGGAGCTGTTTTTT. This rearrangement joins TRBV6-2 or TRBV6-3 to TRBJ2-2; the match to TRBD1 covers 7 bases. Germline trimming cut 6 bases from V and 8 bases from J; bases unmatched to any gene: 3. The germline CDR1 and CDR2 sequences are MNHEY and SVGEGT. There are 12 residues in the CDR3.

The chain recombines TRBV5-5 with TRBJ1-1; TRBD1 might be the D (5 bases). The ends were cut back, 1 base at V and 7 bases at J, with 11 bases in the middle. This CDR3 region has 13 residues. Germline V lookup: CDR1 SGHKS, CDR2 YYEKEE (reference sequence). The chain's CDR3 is CASSLRRGSEAFF. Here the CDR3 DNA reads TGTGCCAGCAGCTTGAGGAGGGGAAGTGAAGCTTTCTTT.

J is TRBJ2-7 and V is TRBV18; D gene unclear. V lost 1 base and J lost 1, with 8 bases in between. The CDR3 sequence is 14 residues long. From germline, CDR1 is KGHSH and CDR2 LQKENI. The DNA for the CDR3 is TGTGCCAGCTCACCACGGATTTTGTCCTACGAGCAGTACTTC. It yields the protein CASSPRILSYEQYF. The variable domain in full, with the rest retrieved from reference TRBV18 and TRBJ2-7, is NAGVMQNPRHLVRRRGQEARLRCSPMKGHSHVYWYRQLPEEGLKFMVYLQKENIIDESGMPKERFSAEFPKEGPSILRIQQVVRGDSAAYFCASSPRILSYEQYFGPGTRLTVT.

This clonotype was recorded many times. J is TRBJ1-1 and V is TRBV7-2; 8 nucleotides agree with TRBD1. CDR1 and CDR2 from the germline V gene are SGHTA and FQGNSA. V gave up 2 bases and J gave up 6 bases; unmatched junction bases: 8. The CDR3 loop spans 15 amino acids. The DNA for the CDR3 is TGTGCCAGCAGCTTACAAACAGGGGGGGGTTCTGAAGCTTTCTTT. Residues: CASSLQTGGGSEAFF.

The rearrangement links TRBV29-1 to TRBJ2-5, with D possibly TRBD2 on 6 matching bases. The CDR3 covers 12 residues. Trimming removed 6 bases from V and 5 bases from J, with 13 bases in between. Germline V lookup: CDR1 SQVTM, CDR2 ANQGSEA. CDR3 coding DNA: TGCAGCGTGGGGGACTCAGATGAGACCCAGTACTTC. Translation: CSVGDSDETQYF.

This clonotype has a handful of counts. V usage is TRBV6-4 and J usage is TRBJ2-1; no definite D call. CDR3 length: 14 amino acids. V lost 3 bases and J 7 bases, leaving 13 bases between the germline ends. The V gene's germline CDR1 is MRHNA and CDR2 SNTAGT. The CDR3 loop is CASSEFPEINEQFF. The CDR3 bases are TGTGCCAGCAGTGAATTCCCAGAGATTAATGAGCAGTTCTTC.

CDR3 residues: CASSRLAVLSYNEQFF. CDR3 coding DNA: TGTGCCAGCAGTCGATTAGCGGTTCTCTCCTACAATGAGCAGTTCTTC. This sequence joins TRBV6-1 and TRBJ2-1, with D possibly TRBD2 on 6 matching bases. V gave up 5 bases and J gave up 0 bases, with 14 bases separating them. From germline, CDR1 is MNHNS and CDR2 SASEGT. The CDR3 length is 16 residues.

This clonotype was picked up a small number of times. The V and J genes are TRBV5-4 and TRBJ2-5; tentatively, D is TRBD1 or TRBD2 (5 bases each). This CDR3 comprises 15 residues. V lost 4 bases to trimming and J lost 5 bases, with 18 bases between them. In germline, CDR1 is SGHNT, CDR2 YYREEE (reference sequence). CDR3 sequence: CASSDSPGTAETQYF. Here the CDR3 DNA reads TGTGCCAGCAGCGACAGCCCCGGGACCGCGGAGACCCAGTACTTC.

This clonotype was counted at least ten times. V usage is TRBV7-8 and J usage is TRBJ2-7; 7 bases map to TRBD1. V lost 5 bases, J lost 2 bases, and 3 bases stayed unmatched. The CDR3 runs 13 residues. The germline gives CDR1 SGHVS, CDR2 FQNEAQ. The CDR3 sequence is CASSPDRAYEQYF. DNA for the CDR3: TGTGCCAGCAGCCCCGACAGGGCCTACGAGCAGTACTTC.

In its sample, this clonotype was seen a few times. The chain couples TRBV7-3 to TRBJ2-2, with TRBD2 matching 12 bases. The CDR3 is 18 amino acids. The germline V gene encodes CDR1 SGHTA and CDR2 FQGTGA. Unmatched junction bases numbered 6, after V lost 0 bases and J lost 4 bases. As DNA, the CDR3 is TGTGCCAGCAGCTTAACGGCCGCTAGCGGGGGGGCCACCGGGGAGCTGTTTTTT. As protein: CASSLTAASGGATGELFF.

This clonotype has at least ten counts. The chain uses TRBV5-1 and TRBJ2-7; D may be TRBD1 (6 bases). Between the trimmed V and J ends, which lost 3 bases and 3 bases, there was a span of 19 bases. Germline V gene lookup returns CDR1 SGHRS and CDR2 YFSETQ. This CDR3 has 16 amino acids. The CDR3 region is CASSWDQGPRIYEQYF. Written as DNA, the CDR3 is TGCGCCAGCAGCTGGGATCAGGGGCCCCGGATCTACGAGCAGTACTTC.

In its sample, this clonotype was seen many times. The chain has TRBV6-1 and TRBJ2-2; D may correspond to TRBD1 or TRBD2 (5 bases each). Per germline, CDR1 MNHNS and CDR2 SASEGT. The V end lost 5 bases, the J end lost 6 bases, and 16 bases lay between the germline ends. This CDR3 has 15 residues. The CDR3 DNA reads TGTGCCAGCAGTACCGGGACCCTAACTGCCGGGGAGCTGTTTTTT. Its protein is CASSTGTLTAGELFF.

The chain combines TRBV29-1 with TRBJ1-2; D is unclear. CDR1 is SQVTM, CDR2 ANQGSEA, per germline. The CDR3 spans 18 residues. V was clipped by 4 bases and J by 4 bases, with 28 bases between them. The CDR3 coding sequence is TGCAGCGTTGGAAATAGACCGGGTAAAGTTACGGGCCCCTATGGCTACACCTTC. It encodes CSVGNRPGKVTGPYGYTF.

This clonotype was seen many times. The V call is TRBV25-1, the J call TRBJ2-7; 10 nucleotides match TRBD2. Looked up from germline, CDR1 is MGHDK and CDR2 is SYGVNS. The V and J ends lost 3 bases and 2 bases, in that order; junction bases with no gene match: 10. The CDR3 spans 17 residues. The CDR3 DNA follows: TGTGCCAGCAGTGAGCCGAAATCTAGCGGGAGTCCCTACGAGCAGTACTTC. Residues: CASSEPKSSGSPYEQYF.

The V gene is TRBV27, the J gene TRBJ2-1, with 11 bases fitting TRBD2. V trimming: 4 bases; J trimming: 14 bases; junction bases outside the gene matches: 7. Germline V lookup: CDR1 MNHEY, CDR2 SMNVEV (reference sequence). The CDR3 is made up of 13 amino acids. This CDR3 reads CASSSISGGAKFF. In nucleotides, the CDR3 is TGTGCCAGCAGTTCGATTAGCGGGGGGGCCAAGTTCTTC.